Listed below are T cell receptor beta chains from one sample, sequenced in a study of cytomegalovirus exposure and HLA in healthy donors. Data came from immunoSEQ multiplex PCR; TCRdb stores just in-frame clones and leaves some out. The repertoire holds about 140,000 clones, with approximately 80% as singletons. The specimen was PBMCs. The receptors come from a middle-aged man in good health and CMV-seronegative. Both conserved end residues are part of each CDR3. The order of the fields is clone size, J gene, V gene, D gene, CDR3 protein, CDR3 DNA. A D gene is named only where the DNA matches it firmly. Rows may omit the clone size; those that give it use once, few, many or a size class.

size: .; J: TRBJ1-2; V: TRBV9; D: .; CDR3: CASSVNGRGPYGYTF; DNA: TGTGCCAGCAGCGTAAACGGGAGGGGACCCTATGGCTACACCTTC
size: .; J: TRBJ2-7; V: TRBV5-6; D: .; CDR3: CASSLTGTGFSYEQYF; DNA: TGTGCCAGCAGCTTGACAGGGACCGGCTTCTCCTACGAGCAGTACTTC
size: .; J: TRBJ2-3; V: TRBV5-1; D: TRBD2; CDR3: CASNGGLAGDTQYF; DNA: TGCGCCAGCAACGGGGGACTAGCGGGAGATACGCAGTATTTT
size: .; J: TRBJ1-1; V: TRBV5-6; D: .; CDR3: CASSLGLTRNTEAFF; DNA: TGTGCCAGCAGCTTGGGCCTGACACGTAACACTGAAGCTTTCTTT
size: .; J: TRBJ2-3; V: TRBV5-1; D: TRBD2; CDR3: CASSAGLAGTSTDTQYF; DNA: TGCGCCAGCAGCGCAGGACTAGCGGGGACTAGCACAGATACGCAGTATTTT
size: .; J: TRBJ1-2; V: TRBV5-1; D: .; CDR3: CASSLIMNSYGYTF; DNA: TGCGCCAGCAGCTTAATTATGAACTCCTATGGCTACACCTTC
size: once; J: TRBJ2-2; V: TRBV6-6; D: .; CDR3: CASSFTGDTGELFF; DNA: TGTGCCAGCAGTTTTACAGGTGACACCGGGGAGCTGTTTTTT
size: .; J: TRBJ1-3; V: TRBV19; D: .; CDR3: CASSSREFAGNTIYF; DNA: TGTGCCAGTAGTAGTCGGGAGTTCGCTGGAAACACCATATATTTT
size: .; J: TRBJ1-6; V: TRBV28; D: TRBD1; CDR3: CASSQPGQGYNSPLHF; DNA: TGTGCCAGCAGCCAACCGGGACAGGGTTATAATTCACCCCTCCACTTT
size: .; J: TRBJ2-7; V: TRBV9; D: TRBD1; CDR3: CASSDHGQGGTGEQYF; DNA: TGTGCCAGCAGCGACCACGGACAGGGAGGGACAGGGGAGCAGTACTTC
size: .; J: TRBJ1-2; V: TRBV29-1; D: TRBD1; CDR3: CSIGQGAGGYTF; DNA: TGCAGCATTGGACAGGGGGCGGGAGGCTACACCTTC
size: .; J: TRBJ2-7; V: TRBV4-1; D: TRBD1; CDR3: CASSPQGTRAYEQYF; DNA: TGCGCCAGCAGCCCACAGGGGACGCGGGCCTACGAGCAGTACTTC
size: .; J: TRBJ1-3; V: TRBV7-8; D: TRBD1; CDR3: CASSSMGQGGNTIYF; DNA: TGTGCCAGCAGCTCTATGGGACAGGGAGGAAACACCATATATTTT
size: .; J: TRBJ2-7; V: TRBV14; D: .; CDR3: CASSQVDIYEQYF; DNA: TGTGCCAGCAGCCAGGTGGACATCTACGAGCAGTACTTC
size: .; J: TRBJ2-1; V: TRBV27; D: TRBD1; CDR3: CASSPWTGDEQFF; DNA: TGTGCCAGCAGTCCATGGACAGGGGATGAGCAGTTCTTC
size: .; J: TRBJ2-4; V: TRBV5-1; D: .; CDR3: CASSQALAKNIQYF; DNA: TGCGCCAGCAGCCAGGCCCTAGCCAAAAACATTCAGTACTTC
size: .; J: TRBJ1-4; V: TRBV7-9; D: .; CDR3: CASSLVPNEKLFF; DNA: TGTGCCAGCAGCTTAGTTCCGAATGAAAAACTGTTTTTT